Sequencing of this T cell receptor beta chain was carried out in a study of blood T cell repertoires in COVID-19. Overall study: Collection of acute and convalescent COVID-19 samples took place in the United States, Italy and Spain. The analysed material was cDNA or gDNA that came from T cells, B-cell-depleted T cells, or PBMCs.

Seattle participants joined during active infection and were tracked over time. The CDR3 has 19 residues. Original handling: The authors estimated nucleated cell counts from reference gene primer amplification. Assay used: immunoSEQ multiplex PCR; TCRdb lists only in-frame clones, some missing. D and trimming were read from the DNA, whereas the V and J calls and clone size are those reported in that table. Among roughly 220,000 clones listed, about 88% were seen once. The chain links TRBV21-1 to TRBJ1-5; the table's D gene call, TRBD1, was not cross checked with the DNA. TRBV21-1 is reported as a pseudogene. The clonotype originates from a woman between 50 and 59 years old with COVID-19, enrolled during active disease. What was sequenced was peripheral blood. CDR3 residues: CASSRTPLRGQVSNQPQHF. The CDR3 nucleotides are TGTGCCAGCAGCCGCACCCCCCTTCGAGGACAGGTTAGCAATCAGCCCCAGCATTTT.